This entry describes one T cell receptor (beta chain). The antigen is not known. This sample stems from a study of long-term antiretroviral therapy in people with HIV. On the study more broadly: Earliest sampling preceded the 2015 immediate-ART recommendation by about a decade. Study observations and caveats: Data on ART adherence, viral resistance or therapy changes were unavailable.

The CDR3 is made up of 15 amino acids. Looked up from germline, CDR1 is MGHRA and CDR2 is YSYEKL. V was pared by 0 bases and J by 4 bases, with 12 bases between. Runs used v3.0 of the immunoSEQ assay and were done at survey level. Method: immunoSEQ multiplex PCR; TCRdb's copy keeps in-frame clones and lacks some. The sample lists about 22,000 clones; just under 85% were seen once. Sequences were derived from unsorted PBMCs, sampled 1.6 years after starting antiretroviral therapy. The clonotype originates from a man aged 40-49 years with HIV. The gene calls are TRBV4-1 and TRBJ1-2, with D tentatively TRBD1 (6 bases). In DNA form, the CDR3 reads TGCGCCAGCAGCCAAGATCGCCCAGGGGCCTATGGCTACACCTTC. It is translated as CASSQDRPGAYGYTF.